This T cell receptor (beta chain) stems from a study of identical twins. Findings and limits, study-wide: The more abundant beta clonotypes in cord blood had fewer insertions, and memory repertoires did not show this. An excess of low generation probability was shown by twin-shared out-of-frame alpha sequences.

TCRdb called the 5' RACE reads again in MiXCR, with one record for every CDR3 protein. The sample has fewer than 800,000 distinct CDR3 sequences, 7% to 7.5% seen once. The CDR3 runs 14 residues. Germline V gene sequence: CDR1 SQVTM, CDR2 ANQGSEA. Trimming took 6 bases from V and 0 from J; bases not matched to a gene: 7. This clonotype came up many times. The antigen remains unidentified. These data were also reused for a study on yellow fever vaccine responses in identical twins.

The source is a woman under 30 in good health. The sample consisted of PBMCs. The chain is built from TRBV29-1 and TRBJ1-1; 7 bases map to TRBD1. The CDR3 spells CSVTGRFMNTEAFF. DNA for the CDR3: TGCAGCGTGACAGGGCGATTCATGAACACTGAAGCTTTCTTT.